Sequencing of this TCR beta chain was carried out in a study of control samples from healthy donors and cancer patients. Produced via immunoSEQ multiplex PCR; TCRdb's table is partial and in-frame only. The table lists tens of thousands of clones, roughly 87% of them singletons. The ends were cut back, 5 bases at V and 7 bases at J, with 14 bases in the middle. CDR1 and CDR2 from the germline V gene are PRHDT and FYEKMQ (reference sequence). CDR3 length: 13 amino acids. The sequencing input was PBMCs. The chain joins TRBV13 to TRBJ1-1; D is unclear. This TCR was sampled from a man aged 35-49 years with colorectal cancer. CDR3 in amino acids: CASSRASLREAFF. The CDR3 nucleotides read TGTGCCAGCAGCCGAGCATCCCTCCGTGAAGCTTTCTTT.